This note documents a single TCR beta chain sequence. Its target is not known. These data belong to a study of shared clonotypes between healthy human individuals. Study information: Each donor contributed plates that comprised three CD4 naive, three CD4 memory, two CD8 naive and one CD8 memory. Study results and caveats: Sharing across four donors was seen in roughly 5.2% of naive CD4 clonotypes. Since donors were few, the genetic and exposure-history diversity represented was limited.

Sequenced by immunoSEQ multiplex PCR; TCRdb stores in-frame clones only, minus some. The data show more than 1,200,000 clones, 97% to 99% seen once. Unmatched junction bases numbered 17, after V lost 4 bases and J lost 5 bases. The CDR3 length is 18 residues. Germline-derived CDR1 and CDR2 are SGHRS and YFSETQ. Splitting the CD4+ cells yielded a CD45RA+ naive subset and a CD45RA-negative memory subset. The genes are TRBV5-1 and TRBJ2-5, with 10 positions matching TRBD2. The sequencing sample was made of naive CD4+ T cells sorted from blood. Subset described: CD45RA+ positively selected. The TCR originated in a man aged 25-45 years in good health. The CDR3 DNA follows: TGCGCCAGCAGCCAAGGGGCGGTGGGACTAGCGTTTTCCGAGACCCAGTACTTC. This encodes CASSQGAVGLAFSETQYF.